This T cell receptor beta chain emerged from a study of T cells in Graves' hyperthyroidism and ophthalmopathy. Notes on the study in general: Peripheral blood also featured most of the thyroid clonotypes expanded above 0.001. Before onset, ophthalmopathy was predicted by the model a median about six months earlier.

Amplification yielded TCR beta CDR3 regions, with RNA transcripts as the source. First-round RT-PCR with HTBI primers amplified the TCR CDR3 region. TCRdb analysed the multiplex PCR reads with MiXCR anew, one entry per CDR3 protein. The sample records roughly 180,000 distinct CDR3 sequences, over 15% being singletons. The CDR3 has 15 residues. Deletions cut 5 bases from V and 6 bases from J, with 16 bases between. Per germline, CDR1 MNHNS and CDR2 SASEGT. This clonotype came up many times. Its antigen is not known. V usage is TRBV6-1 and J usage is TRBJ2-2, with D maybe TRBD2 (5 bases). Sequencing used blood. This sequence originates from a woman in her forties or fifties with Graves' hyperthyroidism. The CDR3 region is CASSRTGPGAGELFF. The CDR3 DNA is TGTGCCAGCAGTCGTACTGGACCCGGGGCCGGGGAGCTGTTTTTT.